This T cell receptor (beta chain) was captured in a study of blood T cell repertoires in COVID-19. Study as a whole: Donors in the United States, Italy and Spain gave samples during acute or convalescent COVID-19. The analysed material was cDNA or gDNA that came from T cells, B-cell-depleted T cells, or PBMCs.

Trimming left V 2 bases short and J 3 bases short, with 11 bases between. CDR1 and CDR2 from the germline V gene are LGHDT and YNNKEL (reference sequence). This CDR3 is built from 14 residues. Original processing notes: The assay estimated nucleated cells by amplifying reference gene primers. This table comes from immunoSEQ multiplex PCR, and its TCRdb copy is limited to in-frame clones, with some not included. That table gives V, J and clone size, and the DNA gave D and trimming. The sample carries some 70,000 clones, more than 80% recorded once. This TCR was sampled from a woman at least 80 years old with active COVID-19. The chain joins TRBV3-1 (or the pseudogene TRBV3-2) to TRBJ2-7; D possibly corresponds to TRBD1 (6 bases). Sequencing input: peripheral blood. The CDR3 spells CASSQRGRLYEQYF. CDR3 bases: TGTGCCAGCAGCCAAAGGGGGAGACTCTACGAGCAGTACTTC.